The text below deals with one TCR beta chain. This specimen comes from a study of blood T cell repertoires in COVID-19. About the research overall: The study drew acute and convalescent COVID-19 samples from the United States, Italy and Spain. T cells, B-cell-depleted T cells, or PBMCs supplied cDNA or gDNA.

Unmatched junction bases numbered 9, after V lost 4 bases and J lost 0 bases. CDR1 and CDR2 from the germline V gene are MDHEN and SYDVKM. The CDR3 loop spans 16 amino acids. Original data processing: By means of reference gene primer amplification, nucleated cell counts were estimated. Sequencing used immunoSEQ multiplex PCR; TCRdb keeps in-frame clones, though not all of them. Clonal size and the V and J genes are those of that table, whereas D and trimming came from the DNA. This sample has about 140,000 clones; approximately 80% occur once, and the top ten carry around 1.6%. The V and J genes are TRBV28 and TRBJ2-7, with TRBD1 matching over 7 bases. The TCR comes from a human donor in a cohort sampled during active COVID-19. Input material: peripheral blood. In DNA form, the CDR3 reads TGTGCCAGCAGTTCGCCTGGGACAGCAAGCTCCTACGAGCAGTACTTC. This sequence encodes CASSSPGTASSYEQYF. Using reference TRBV28 and TRBJ2-7 for the parts outside the CDR3, the full variable domain is DVKVTQSSRYLVKRTGEKVFLECVQDMDHENMFWYRQDPGLGLRLIYFSYDVKMKEKGDIPEGYSVSREKKERFSLILESASTNQTSMYLCASSSPGTASSYEQYFGPGTRLTVT.